Listed below are T cell receptor beta chains from one sample, sequenced in a study of vaccination effects on CD4 cells after COVID-19. Their antigen targets remain unknown. The repertoire was sequenced with immunoSEQ multiplex PCR; TCRdb's copy has only in-frame clones and lacks some. The table includes about 40,000 clones, around 66% detected once. Sequenced here: CD4+ T cells from PBMCs cultured without peptide, sampled after COVID-19 vaccination. The origin of the receptors is a human donor who received a COVID-19 vaccine. Each CDR3 is given with its conserved first and last residue. Expanded clones are given a class, and other clones once, few, many or no size at all.

V	size	J	CDR3
TRBV6-1	NA	TRBJ2-7	CASSELAGDTYEQYF
TRBV10-3	NA	TRBJ2-5	CAISEGLAGGRDQETQYF
TRBV5-1	few	TRBJ1-1	CASSLEGLNTEAFF
TRBV5-1	NA	TRBJ2-1	CASSGGGGAGTYNEQFF
TRBV5-4	once	TRBJ2-5	CASSSAAGTSGQGGYF
TRBV18	NA	TRBJ1-5	CASSPLKGGQPQHF
TRBV5-1	NA	TRBJ1-5	CASSLDSGNQPQHF
TRBV18	NA	TRBJ2-4	CASSPGTDAIKYF
TRBV7-2	NA	TRBJ1-1	CASSPGTANTEAFF
TRBV6-5	NA	TRBJ2-1	CASRKSGGRYNEQFF
TRBV10-3	NA	TRBJ2-1	CAISDRGLAGGSSYNEQFF
TRBV2	NA	TRBJ2-3	CASSEGLATDTQYF
TRBV5-1	few	TRBJ1-1	CASSLGDRERAFF
TRBV5-4	NA	TRBJ1-6	CASRTSRADSPLHF
TRBV19	NA	TRBJ2-7	CASSLSGTGSYEQYF
TRBV4-1	NA	TRBJ2-2	CASSQVSVANTGELFF
TRBV12-3/TRBV12-4	few	TRBJ1-5	CASSLGSGQPQHF
TRBV12-5	once	TRBJ2-1	CASGYFETWEGPGEDEQFF
TRBV24-1	NA	TRBJ1-5	CATSAGYSNQPQHF
TRBV6-5	NA	TRBJ2-7	CASRPSSYEQYF
TRBV28	NA	TRBJ2-7	CASSSSGTGSYEQYF
TRBV7-8	NA	TRBJ1-1	CASSLRQGNTEAFF
TRBV29-1	NA	TRBJ1-3	CSVGADSGNTIYF
TRBV5-1	NA	TRBJ1-2	CASSLGAPESYGYTF
TRBV2	few	TRBJ1-5	CASSFGTNQPQHF
TRBV18	NA	TRBJ2-7	CASSLVRSISYEQYF
TRBV15	NA	TRBJ2-6	CATSRAGTGSPGANVLTF
TRBV10-1	few	TRBJ1-6	CASSDGQEVAPLHF
TRBV19	NA	TRBJ1-5	CASSQGQGGQPQHF
TRBV19	few	TRBJ1-5	CASSILPLQPQHF
TRBV24-1	NA	TRBJ2-3	CATAPSGRTGSTDTQYF